Sequencing of this TCR beta chain was carried out in a study of CD8+CD57+ T cells in acquired aplastic anemia. Study context: The sorted CD4+ and CD8+ cells yielded an average approximately 3.2 ug of DNA.

TCR beta VDJ and CDR3 profiles were obtained from a genomic DNA template. TCRdb reanalysed the reads using MiXCR and keeps one entry per CDR3 protein. This table holds around 140,000 distinct CDR3 sequences, 41% found once. Per the germline V gene, CDR1 is SNHLY and CDR2 is FYNNEI. CDR3 length: 15 residues. Trimming took 1 base from V and 2 from J; bases not matched to a gene: 2. Sequencing input: sorted CD4+, CD8+, or CD8+CD57+ T cells (not recorded which) from PBMCs. This chain connects TRBV2 to TRBJ2-3, with 8 bases matching TRBD1. This TCR came from a human donor in good health, serving as a control. This chain's CDR3 is CASSEGTGLTDTQYF. The CDR3 DNA reads as TGTGCCAGCAGTGAAGGGACAGGGCTCACAGATACGCAGTATTTT.